Listed below are T cell receptor beta chains from one sample, sequenced in a study of cytomegalovirus exposure and HLA in healthy donors. The table came from immunoSEQ multiplex PCR; TCRdb's copy has only in-frame clones and leaves some out. The sample has under 250,000 clones, under 85% seen once. Input material: PBMCs. The receptors were sampled from a woman aged 50 to 60 in good health and CMV-seropositive. CDR3s include the opening cysteine and the closing phenylalanine or tryptophan. Each record gives: clone size, J gene, D gene, V gene, CDR3 protein, CDR3 DNA. The D gene is left open where the match is weak. Some rows have no size entry. The others give once, few or many, or a class for an expanded clone.

.	TRBJ2-5	TRBD1	TRBV18	CASSPPQGAPEQYF	TGTGCCAGCTCACCACCCCAGGGGGCGCCTGAGCAGTACTTC
once	TRBJ1-4	.	TRBV5-1	CASSWAQGATNEKLFF	TGCGCCAGCAGCTGGGCGCAGGGCGCAACTAATGAAAAACTGTTTTTT
.	TRBJ1-1	.	TRBV11-2	CASSLGQNPNTEAFF	TGTGCCAGCAGCTTAGGACAGAACCCAAACACTGAAGCTTTCTTT
.	TRBJ2-7	.	TRBV6-5	CASSLTVSYEQYF	TGTGCCAGCAGTTTGACAGTCTCCTACGAGCAGTACTTC
.	TRBJ2-7	TRBD1	TRBV5-1	CASSSLGQGTSYEQYF	TGCGCCAGCAGCTCCCTAGGACAGGGAACCTCCTACGAGCAGTACTTC
.	TRBJ2-2	TRBD2	TRBV5-1	CASSEGLAGTGELFF	TGCGCCAGCAGCGAGGGACTAGCGGGCACCGGGGAGCTGTTTTTT
few	TRBJ1-2	TRBD1	TRBV6-1	CATSRGQVYGYTF	TGTGCCACCTCCCGGGGACAGGTCTATGGCTACACCTTC
few	TRBJ1-1	TRBD1	TRBV6-6	CASSFVQGTEAFF	TGTGCCAGCAGTTTCGTACAGGGGACTGAAGCTTTCTTT
.	TRBJ2-2	TRBD1	TRBV7-2	CASSSTGETGELFF	TGTGCCAGCAGTTCAACAGGGGAGACCGGGGAGCTGTTTTTT
.	TRBJ1-5	TRBD1	TRBV15	CATSGTASSNQPQHF	TGTGCCACCAGCGGGACAGCGTCAAGCAATCAGCCCCAGCATTTT
.	TRBJ1-1	TRBD1	TRBV9	CASSTSQGGRAFF	TGTGCCAGCAGCACCAGCCAGGGGGGTCGGGCTTTCTTT
once	TRBJ1-2	.	TRBV5-4	CASSSKTAPTSNYGYTF	TGTGCCAGCAGCTCTAAGACAGCCCCCACTTCTAACTATGGCTACACCTTC
.	TRBJ2-7	TRBD1	TRBV4-1	CASSPRGQVHSYEQYF	TGCGCCAGCAGCCCGCGGGGACAGGTTCATTCCTACGAGCAGTACTTC
.	TRBJ1-1	.	TRBV11-1	CASSPRDEAFF	TGTGCCAGCAGCCCTCGGGATGAAGCTTTCTTT
.	TRBJ2-2	TRBD2	TRBV10-3	CAISERLAENTGELFF	TGTGCCATCAGTGAGCGGCTAGCGGAGAACACCGGGGAGCTGTTTTTT
.	TRBJ1-2	.	TRBV7-3	CASSFQGNYGYTF	TGTGCCAGCAGCTTCCAGGGGAACTATGGCTACACCTTC
.	TRBJ2-5	TRBD2	TRBV5-4	CASSPGAGGLETQYF	TGTGCCAGCAGCCCAGGCGCGGGGGGGCTTGAGACCCAGTACTTC
.	TRBJ1-5	TRBD1	TRBV19	CASSKTGAGQPQHF	TGTGCCAGTAGTAAAACAGGGGCCGGTCAGCCCCAGCATTTT
.	TRBJ2-7	.	TRBV27	CASSAKPGQYYEQYF	TGTGCCAGCAGTGCCAAACCCGGACAGTACTACGAGCAGTACTTC
few	TRBJ2-1	.	TRBV5-5	CASSHPASVWGYNEQFF	TGTGCCAGCAGCCACCCCGCTAGCGTTTGGGGTTACAATGAGCAGTTCTTC
.	TRBJ1-1	.	TRBV5-5	CASSLATGTEAFF	TGTGCCAGCAGCTTGGCCACAGGGACGGAAGCTTTCTTT
.	TRBJ1-1	.	TRBV5-4	CASSWGGTEAFF	TGTGCCAGCAGCTGGGGGGGGACTGAAGCTTTCTTT
.	TRBJ2-5	TRBD1	TRBV7-9	CSSNRQGALGETQYF	TGTTCCAGCAACAGACAGGGGGCGTTAGGAGAGACCCAGTACTTC
.	TRBJ2-5	.	TRBV4-1	CASSQAVRYQETQYF	TGCGCCAGCAGCCAAGCGGTACGCTACCAAGAGACCCAGTACTTC
.	TRBJ1-6	.	TRBV18	CASALDRPSSPLHF	TGTGCCAGCGCCTTAGACAGGCCGAGTAGCCCCCTCCACTTT
.	TRBJ2-5	.	TRBV12-5	CASGFLAEETQYF	TGTGCTAGTGGTTTTTTAGCGGAAGAGACCCAGTACTTC
.	TRBJ1-2	.	TRBV10-2	CASSEGATYGYTF	TGCGCCAGCAGTGAGGGGGCGACCTATGGCTACACCTTC
few	TRBJ1-5	.	TRBV18	CASSPRHLNQPQHF	TGTGCCAGCTCACCACGACACTTAAATCAGCCCCAGCATTTT
.	TRBJ1-5	.	TRBV7-9	CASSLGAVRGQPQHF	TGTGCCAGCAGCTTAGGGGCAGTACGGGGTCAGCCCCAGCATTTT
.	TRBJ1-2	.	TRBV9	CASSVQGRPNYGYTF	TGTGCCAGCAGCGTACAGGGCCGACCTAACTATGGCTACACCTTC
.	TRBJ2-5	TRBD1	TRBV7-2	CASSRGDRKETQYF	TGTGCCAGCAGCCGAGGGGACAGGAAAGAGACCCAGTACTTC
once	TRBJ1-2	TRBD1	TRBV18	CASSPQTGGRQRGYTF	TGTGCCAGCTCACCACAGACAGGGGGCAGGCAACGTGGCTACACCTTC
.	TRBJ1-1	TRBD1	TRBV6-1	CASPTGVYTEAFF	TGTGCCAGCCCGACAGGGGTGTACACTGAAGCTTTCTTT
.	TRBJ2-1	TRBD2	TRBV6-5	CASSYETSGYNEQFF	TGTGCCAGCAGTTACGAGACTAGCGGTTACAATGAGCAGTTCTTC
.	TRBJ1-3	.	TRBV6-5	CASSFHSGNTIYF	TGTGCCAGCAGTTTCCACAGTGGAAACACCATATATTTT
few	TRBJ1-1	TRBD1	TRBV19	CASTKRQGGTEAFF	TGTGCCAGTACCAAGAGACAGGGGGGCACTGAAGCTTTCTTT
.	TRBJ1-6	TRBD1	TRBV2	CASRGDSRNSPLHF	TGTGCCAGCAGGGGGGACAGTAGGAATTCACCCCTCCACTTT
.	TRBJ2-4	.	TRBV7-2	CASSPGGVIAKNIQYF	TGTGCCAGCAGCCCCGGGGGAGTAATAGCCAAAAACATTCAGTACTTC
.	TRBJ1-2	.	TRBV10-3	CAISESTGNDGYTF	TGTGCCATCAGTGAGTCCACAGGGAACGATGGCTACACCTTC
.	TRBJ1-6	TRBD1	TRBV7-2	CASSSAAGGGSPLHF	TGTGCCAGCAGCTCCGCGGCAGGGGGTGGATCACCCCTCCACTTT
.	TRBJ2-5	TRBD2	TRBV5-4	CASSVSSGPQETQYF	TGTGCCAGCAGCGTGTCTAGCGGGCCTCAAGAGACCCAGTACTTC
.	TRBJ2-3	.	TRBV7-6	CASSLVAGSGADTQYF	TGTGCCAGCAGCTTAGTTGCGGGGTCGGGCGCAGATACGCAGTATTTT
.	TRBJ1-6	TRBD1	TRBV27	CASRTGPYSPLHF	TGTGCCAGCAGGACAGGGCCGTATTCACCCCTCCACTTT
.	TRBJ2-7	TRBD2	TRBV7-2	CASSLGTSGGLSYEQYF	TGTGCCAGCAGCTTAGGTACTAGCGGGGGTCTCTCCTACGAGCAGTACTTC
.	TRBJ1-2	TRBD1	TRBV5-1	CASSLTGTGGNGYTF	TGCGCCAGCAGCCTTACCGGGACAGGGGGGAATGGCTACACCTTC
.	TRBJ1-1	.	TRBV13	CASSSNGRRNTEAFF	TGTGCCAGCAGCTCAAATGGGCGAAGGAACACTGAAGCTTTCTTT
.	TRBJ1-5	.	TRBV28	CASSFVGMGGNQPQHF	TGTGCCAGCAGTTTCGTGGGGATGGGGGGTAATCAGCCCCAGCATTTT
.	TRBJ1-1	TRBD1	TRBV18	CASSPGQGGTEAFF	TGTGCCAGCTCACCCGGACAGGGAGGCACTGAAGCTTTCTTT
.	TRBJ2-3	TRBD2	TRBV5-1	CASTQAGGITDTQYF	TGCGCCAGCACCCAAGCGGGGGGGATTACAGATACGCAGTATTTT
.	TRBJ2-1	TRBD2	TRBV9	CASSVGSSGADEQFF	TGTGCCAGCAGCGTAGGGTCTAGCGGGGCCGATGAGCAGTTCTTC
.	TRBJ2-2	TRBD2	TRBV10-2	CASRLTSASTGELFF	TGCGCCAGCAGGTTGACTAGCGCTAGCACCGGGGAGCTGTTTTTT
.	TRBJ1-1	TRBD1	TRBV6-6	CASSSGQAYTEAFF	TGTGCCAGCAGTTCCGGACAGGCCTATACTGAAGCTTTCTTT
.	TRBJ2-3	.	TRBV18	CASSPRTEPSTDTQYF	TGTGCCAGCTCACCAAGGACAGAACCTAGCACAGATACGCAGTATTTT
.	TRBJ1-3	TRBD1	TRBV18	CASSPPPGTGQLSSGNTIYF	TGTGCCAGCTCACCACCTCCGGGGACAGGGCAGCTGAGCTCTGGAAACACCATATATTTT
few	TRBJ1-6	TRBD1	TRBV5-4	CASSAPQGDNSPLHF	TGTGCCAGCAGCGCGCCCCAGGGGGATAATTCACCCCTCCACTTT
.	TRBJ1-1	.	TRBV30	CAWSPRLSGDTEAFF	TGTGCCTGGAGTCCCCGACTCTCAGGGGACACTGAAGCTTTCTTT
few	TRBJ1-1	.	TRBV29-1	CSVVGGNTEAFF	TGCAGCGTTGTTGGAGGGAACACTGAAGCTTTCTTT
.	TRBJ2-1	TRBD1	TRBV4-3	CASSQDWTGTYNEQFF	TGCGCCAGCAGCCAAGATTGGACAGGGACCTACAATGAGCAGTTCTTC
.	TRBJ1-3	.	TRBV6-1	CASSEGRGSGNTIYF	TGTGCCAGCAGTGAAGGCAGGGGCTCTGGAAACACCATATATTTT